The 2 T cell receptor beta chains reported below all come from one sample, sequenced in a study of blood T cell repertoires in COVID-19. Sequencing used immunoSEQ multiplex PCR; TCRdb keeps in-frame clones, though not all of them. The table records about 220,000 clones, approximately 83% of them present only once. Sequences were obtained from PBMCs or T cells enriched from blood (not recorded which). The receptors derive from a woman aged 55-70 years who had recovered from COVID-19.

The J gene is TRBJ2-1, the V gene TRBV13, with TRBD2 identical over 7 bases. The CDR3 is made up of 13 amino acids. Trimming removed 5 bases from V and 6 bases from J; junction bases left unmatched: 4. Germline CDR1 is PRHDT and CDR2 is FYEKMQ (reference sequence). CDR3 amino acids: CASSPRTSNEQFF. The CDR3 nucleotides read TGTGCCAGCAGCCCACGGACTAGCAATGAGCAGTTCTTC. The complete variable domain, with remaining parts taken from reference TRBV13 and TRBJ2-1, reads AAGVIQSPRHLIKEKRETATLKCYPIPRHDTVYWYQQGPGQDPQFLISFYEKMQSDKGSIPDRFSAQQFSDYHSELNMSSLELGDSALYFCASSPRTSNEQFFGPGTRLTVL.

The table lists this clone with a few counts. This sequence joins TRBV7-9 and TRBJ1-4; the D gene is possibly TRBD1 (5 bases). This CDR3 contains 15 residues. CDR1 is SEHNR and CDR2 is FQNEAQ in the germline V gene (reference sequence). V dropped 4 bases and J dropped 5 bases, with 14 bases sitting between them. The CDR3: CASSSRGVRNEKLFF. The CDR3 DNA reads as TGTGCCAGCAGCTCCCGGGGGGTGAGAAATGAAAAACTGTTTTTT.